The 3 T cell receptor beta chains below all came from one sample that was sequenced in a study of response to subunit inactivated influenza vaccine. Via MiXCR, TCRdb re-called the RT-PCR reads, giving one row per CDR3 protein. The sample records about 780,000 distinct CDR3 sequences, approximately 18% being singletons. Sequencing used PBMCs from blood, obtained about 5 days after vaccination. Receptors originate from a man aged 50-59 years who received an inactivated influenza vaccine.

This chain uses TRBV14 with TRBJ2-1; 12 nucleotides line up with TRBD2. This CDR3 spans 17 amino acids. Germline CDR1 is SGHDN and CDR2 is FVKESK. The ends lost 4 bases at V and 3 bases at J; junction bases unmatched: 7. The CDR3 DNA follows: TGTGCCAGCAGCCCTCCTAGCGGGGGGGGCCGCTACAATGAGCAGTTCTTC. It yields the protein CASSPPSGGGRYNEQFF.

With respect to this clonotype: A read error may explain this, as a much larger clone is one base away. V gene TRBV7-2 combines with J gene TRBJ2-7, with D uncertain. V was trimmed by 5 bases and J by 5 bases, leaving 16 bases between them. This CDR3 comprises 14 residues. The germline V gene encodes CDR1 SGHTA and CDR2 FQGNSA. The CDR3 is CASSPQYRRNEQYF. The DNA for the CDR3 is TGTGCCAGCAGCCCTCAGTACCGTCGGAACGAGCAGTACTTC.

In its sample, this clonotype was seen a few times. The chain combines TRBV11-2 with TRBJ2-3, with 12 bases matching TRBD2. CDR1 is SGHAT and CDR2 is FQNNGV in the germline V gene. This CDR3 contains 19 residues. V trimming: 0 bases; J trimming: 0 bases; junction bases outside the gene matches: 7. CDR3 sequence (DNA): TGTGCCAGCAGCTTAGATTCAGGACTAGCGGGGCCCAGCACAGATACGCAGTATTTT. This gives the protein CASSLDSGLAGPSTDTQYF. Filled out from reference TRBV11-2 and TRBJ2-3, the complete variable domain reads EAGVAQSPRYKIIEKRQSVAFWCNPISGHATLYWYQQILGQGPKLLIQFQNNGVVDDSQLPKDRFSAERLKGVDSTLKIQPAKLEDSAVYLCASSLDSGLAGPSTDTQYFGPGTRLTVL.